These T cell receptor beta chains were read from a single sample in a study of cytomegalovirus exposure and HLA in healthy donors. Assay used: immunoSEQ multiplex PCR; TCRdb lists only in-frame clones, some missing. The data show about 360,000 clones, with 86% seen just once and around 0.8% held by the top ten. The sample comprised PBMCs. The receptors derive from a woman aged 18-30 years in good health and CMV-seronegative. Each CDR3 is given with its conserved first and last residue. D genes are given only for firm matches. Clone size is given for some rows only: seen once, a few or many times, or a class if the clone is expanded.

>TRBV9|.|.|TRBJ2-3
CASSVAPGEASTDTQYF
TGTGCCAGCAGCGTAGCCCCAGGGGAAGCCAGCACAGATACGCAGTATTTT
>TRBV11-2|.|.|TRBJ2-5
CASSDREGQETQYF
TGTGCCAGCTCGGACAGGGAGGGGCAAGAGACCCAGTACTTC
>TRBV21-1|.|.|TRBJ2-7
CASSVTSGSSYEQYF
TGTGCCAGCAGCGTTACTAGCGGGAGCTCCTACGAGCAGTACTTC
>TRBV5-4|.|.|TRBJ2-7
CASSTLGGGTYEQYF
TGTGCCAGCAGCACATTGGGAGGCGGGACCTACGAGCAGTACTTC
>TRBV9|.|.|TRBJ2-1
CASSVLGGSYNEQFF
TGTGCCAGCAGCGTATTGGGGGGATCCTACAATGAGCAGTTCTTC
>TRBV30|.|TRBD1|TRBJ2-7
CAGGRGPFEQYF
TGTGCCGGGGGAAGGGGGCCATTCGAGCAGTACTTC
>TRBV30|.|TRBD1|TRBJ1-5
CAWSSGTGGFMEPQHF
TGTGCCTGGAGTTCCGGGACAGGGGGCTTCATGGAGCCCCAGCATTTT
>TRBV18|few|.|TRBJ2-7
CASSPLGGRSGTFYEQYF
TGTGCCAGCTCACCACTAGGGGGCCGTAGCGGGACCTTCTACGAGCAGTACTTC
>TRBV18|.|.|TRBJ2-7
CASSPRAGSAYEQYF
TGTGCCAGCTCACCACGGGCGGGGTCCGCCTACGAGCAGTACTTC
>TRBV2|.|TRBD1|TRBJ1-6
CASRDRGQGNSPLHF
TGTGCCAGCCGGGACAGGGGACAGGGGAATTCACCCCTCCACTTT
>TRBV2|once|TRBD2|TRBJ2-1
CVSGESSYNEQFF
TGTGTCAGCGGGGAGAGCTCCTACAATGAGCAGTTCTTC
>TRBV4-1|.|.|TRBJ1-3
CASSQDSGQGNTIYF
TGCGCCAGCAGCCAAGATTCGGGACAAGGAAACACCATATATTTT
>TRBV2|few|TRBD1|TRBJ2-7
CASNMETGIHEQYF
TGTGCCAGCAACATGGAGACAGGGATCCACGAGCAGTACTTC
>TRBV2|.|.|TRBJ1-5
CASSSQGTGQPQHF
TGTGCCAGCAGTTCACAGGGCACAGGGCAGCCCCAGCATTTT
>TRBV30|.|.|TRBJ1-1
CAWRAELEAFF
TGTGCCTGGAGGGCGGAACTGGAAGCTTTCTTT
>TRBV6-5|.|TRBD1|TRBJ1-2
CASADRGRAYGYTF
TGTGCCAGCGCGGACAGGGGAAGGGCCTATGGCTACACCTTC
>TRBV7-8|few|TRBD2|TRBJ2-7
CASSLSRERGQYF
TGTGCCAGCAGCTTATCGAGAGAGCGGGGGCAGTACTTC
>TRBV5-1|.|TRBD1|TRBJ1-4
CASSSGQGLMNEKLFF
TGCGCCAGCAGCTCCGGACAGGGGCTTATGAATGAAAAACTGTTTTTT
>TRBV6-1|.|TRBD1|TRBJ1-4
CASSVRGIGTGVEKLFF
TGTGCCAGCAGTGTGAGGGGAATCGGGACAGGGGTTGAAAAACTGTTTTTT
>TRBV6-6|once|.|TRBJ2-3
CASSGVGLTTDTQYF
TGTGCCAGCAGTGGCGTGGGCCTAACTACAGATACGCAGTATTTT
>TRBV7-9|once|.|TRBJ2-7
CASSAAGLPYEQYF
TGTGCCAGCAGCGCCGCGGGGTTGCCCTACGAGCAGTACTTC
>TRBV10-2|.|TRBD1|TRBJ1-4
CASSESGTGAREKLFF
TGCGCCAGCAGTGAGTCCGGGACAGGGGCTCGGGAAAAACTGTTTTTT
>TRBV28|.|TRBD1|TRBJ2-7
CASSLYKDRTYEQYF
TGTGCCAGCAGTTTATATAAGGACAGGACCTACGAGCAGTACTTC
>TRBV28|few|TRBD2|TRBJ2-7
CASSLSTSPYEQYF
TGTGCCAGCAGTTTATCGACTAGCCCCTACGAGCAGTACTTC
>TRBV7-6|.|.|TRBJ2-7
CASSLSPETYEQYF
TGTGCCAGCAGCCTGTCACCAGAAACCTACGAGCAGTACTTC
>TRBV15|.|.|TRBJ1-1
CATNGGGFGLEAFF
TGTGCCACCAATGGCGGGGGCTTTGGGCTTGAAGCTTTCTTT
>TRBV14|.|TRBD1|TRBJ2-6
CASSQDRQGALGANVLTF
TGTGCCAGCAGCCAAGATAGGCAGGGGGCGCTTGGGGCCAACGTCCTGACTTTC
>TRBV11-2|.|TRBD1|TRBJ2-1
CASSNPGQGRFSYNEQFF
TGTGCCAGCAGCAACCCGGGACAGGGGAGGTTCTCCTACAATGAGCAGTTCTTC
>TRBV2|.|TRBD1|TRBJ1-4
CASSEAGQGALGEKLFF
TGTGCCAGCAGTGAAGCGGGACAGGGGGCACTAGGCGAAAAACTGTTTTTT
>TRBV6-5|.|.|TRBJ1-2
CASSYRESHGYTF
TGTGCCAGCAGTTATAGGGAGTCGCATGGCTACACCTTC
>TRBV7-9|.|.|TRBJ2-3
CASSYLAASTDTQYF
TGTGCCAGCAGCTACCTAGCTGCTAGCACAGATACGCAGTATTTT
>TRBV11-2|.|.|TRBJ2-7
CASSLSRSSPEEYF
TGTGCCAGCAGCTTGAGTCGAAGCTCACCCGAGGAGTACTTC
>TRBV5-1|.|.|TRBJ2-2
CASRPFTGRAGELFF
TGCGCCAGCAGACCTTTTACAGGGAGAGCCGGGGAGCTGTTTTTT
>TRBV6-1|.|.|TRBJ2-7
CASSEAGLEQYF
TGTGCCAGCAGTGAAGCGGGGCTCGAGCAGTACTTC
>TRBV5-4|.|.|TRBJ2-7
CASSLGGDREAEQYF
TGTGCCAGCAGCTTGGGAGGTGACAGGGAGGCCGAGCAGTACTTC
>TRBV7-9|.|TRBD1|TRBJ1-4
CASSPGTGTNEKLFF
TGTGCCAGCAGCCCTGGGACAGGGACTAATGAAAAACTGTTTTTT
>TRBV7-9|.|.|TRBJ2-7
CASHTMRSRDSYEQYF
TGTGCCAGCCATACCATGAGGTCGCGGGATTCCTACGAGCAGTACTTC
>TRBV2|once|.|TRBJ2-6
CASSELSVRGANVLTF
TGTGCCAGCAGTGAACTGTCGGTGAGGGGGGCCAACGTCCTGACTTTC
>TRBV4-1|.|TRBD2|TRBJ2-3
CASSPRTSGTSTDTQYF
TGCGCCAGCAGCCCGCGGACTAGCGGGACTAGCACAGATACGCAGTATTTT
>TRBV27|.|TRBD2|TRBJ2-1
CASSEGTSGKNEQFF
TGTGCCAGCAGCGAAGGGACTAGCGGGAAGAATGAGCAGTTCTTC
>TRBV5-1|once|TRBD2|TRBJ2-1
CASSLIPQRGNNEQFF
TGCGCCAGCAGCTTGATTCCCCAGCGGGGCAACAATGAGCAGTTCTTC
>TRBV5-1|once|.|TRBJ1-2
CASSLTGSHGYTF
TGCGCCAGCAGCTTAACAGGGAGCCATGGCTACACCTTC
>TRBV7-2|few|.|TRBJ1-2
CASSPSGNYGYTF
TGTGCCAGCAGCCCCTCAGGGAACTATGGCTACACCTTC
>TRBV6-6|.|.|TRBJ2-3
CASSYAGVTDTQYF
TGTGCCAGCAGTTATGCAGGGGTCACAGATACGCAGTATTTT
>TRBV6-4|.|.|TRBJ2-6
CASSDTGSGANVLTF
TGTGCCAGCAGTGACACAGGCTCTGGGGCCAACGTCCTGACTTTC
>TRBV27|once|.|TRBJ1-2
CASSLNWAGDGYTF
TGTGCCAGCAGTTTAAATTGGGCAGGGGATGGCTACACCTTC
>TRBV28|.|.|TRBJ2-3
CASSITDYNTQYF
TGTGCCAGCAGCATAACGGACTACAATACGCAGTATTTT
>TRBV5-4|.|TRBD1|TRBJ1-1
CASSFNRGEYTEAFF
TGTGCCAGCAGCTTTAACAGGGGCGAGTACACTGAAGCTTTCTTT
>TRBV5-6|.|.|TRBJ1-2
CASSLGPRASADGYTF
TGTGCCAGCAGCTTGGGTCCGAGGGCTTCCGCAGATGGCTACACCTTC
>TRBV1|.|.|TRBJ2-3
CTSSQPLAGGVDTQYF
TGCACCAGCAGCCAACCACTAGCGGGAGGGGTAGATACGCAGTATTTT
>TRBV28|.|.|TRBJ2-2
CASSLLGGLGGELFF
TGTGCCAGCAGTTTACTGGGGGGGCTCGGCGGGGAGCTGTTTTTT
>TRBV7-9|.|TRBD2|TRBJ2-3
CASRNGLAGTDTQYF
TGTGCCAGCAGAAACGGACTAGCGGGAACAGATACGCAGTATTTT
>TRBV27|.|TRBD1|TRBJ1-4
CASSRDRAKDEKLFF
TGTGCCAGCAGTCGGGACAGGGCTAAGGATGAAAAACTGTTTTTT
>TRBV7-6|.|TRBD2|TRBJ2-1
CASSSRSGRTYNEQFF
TGTGCCAGCAGCTCACGCAGCGGGAGGACCTACAATGAGCAGTTCTTC
>TRBV6-5|.|TRBD1|TRBJ1-6
CASSFRQGGSPLHF
TGTGCCAGCAGTTTCAGACAGGGAGGTTCACCCCTCCACTTT
>TRBV27|.|TRBD2|TRBJ2-1
CASSLAGGPNEQFF
TGTGCCAGCAGCCTAGCGGGAGGGCCCAATGAGCAGTTCTTC
>TRBV5-1|once|.|TRBJ1-1
CASSHPQVGGTYTEAFF
TGCGCCAGCAGCCATCCCCAAGTGGGAGGGACCTACACTGAAGCTTTCTTT